A single T cell receptor (beta chain) is shown here with its context. Its antigen is unknown. With 7 bases clipped from V and 0 bases from J, the junction kept 9 bases outside the gene matches. Germline V gene sequence: CDR1 SNHLY, CDR2 FYNNEI. CDR3 length: 15 amino acids. 13 Jbeta primers and 60 Vbeta primers were used for the PCR. The data were produced by immunoSEQ multiplex PCR, yet TCRdb's version contains in-frame clones alone and is incomplete. Of about 160,000 clones listed, roughly 77% are singletons. This sample stems from a study of cytomegalovirus exposure and HLA in healthy donors. Study-wide results and limits: In a later analysis, DRB1 alleles had the most associated TCRs; HLA-C alleles the fewest.

The chain uses TRBV2 and TRBJ2-7; 7 positions agree with TRBD1. Sequenced input: PBMCs. The source of this sequence is a human donor in good health. This chain's CDR3 is CASNGGQVISYEQYF. CDR3 bases: TGTGCCAGCAACGGTGGACAGGTAATCTCCTACGAGCAGTACTTC.